This T cell receptor (beta chain) was sequenced for a study of chemoradiotherapy in HPV16-positive cancers. Measured with immunoSEQ multiplex PCR; TCRdb has only the in-frame clones, and not every one. This sample yields approximately 420 clones, of which around 82% are seen a single time; 30% to 35% belongs to the top ten. Germline V CDR1 and CDR2: SGHRS, YFSETQ. The V end was cut by 5 bases, the J end by 6 bases, with 12 bases between. The CDR3 is made up of 12 amino acids. The sequence derives from a human donor with HPV-associated anogenital cancer. This rearrangement joins TRBV5-1 to TRBJ2-7; the D gene is possibly TRBD1 (6 bases). The sequenced sample was tumor tissue, obtained from a patient who underwent chemoradiotherapy. The CDR3 DNA reads TGCGCCAGCAGTCTCTCAGGGGCCGAGCAGTACTTC. Its protein product is CASSLSGAEQYF.